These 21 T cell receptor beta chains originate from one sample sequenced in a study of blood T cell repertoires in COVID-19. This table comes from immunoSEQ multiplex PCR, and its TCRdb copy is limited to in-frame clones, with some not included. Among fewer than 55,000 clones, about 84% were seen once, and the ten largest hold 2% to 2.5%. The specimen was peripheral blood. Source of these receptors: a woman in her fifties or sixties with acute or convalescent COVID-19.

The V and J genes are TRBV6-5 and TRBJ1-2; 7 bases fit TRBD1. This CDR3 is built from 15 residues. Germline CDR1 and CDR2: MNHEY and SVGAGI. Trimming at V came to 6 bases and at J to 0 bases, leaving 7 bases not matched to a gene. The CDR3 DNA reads TGTGCCAGCAGGGAGGGGGCGCGCGCTAACTATGGCTACACCTTC. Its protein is CASREGARANYGYTF.

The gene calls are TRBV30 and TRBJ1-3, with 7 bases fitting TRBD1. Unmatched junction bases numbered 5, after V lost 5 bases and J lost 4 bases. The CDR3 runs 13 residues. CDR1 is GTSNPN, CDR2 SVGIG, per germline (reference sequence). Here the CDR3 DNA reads TGTGCCTGGTTAAGGGACAGAGGAAACACCATATATTTT. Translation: CAWLRDRGNTIYF.

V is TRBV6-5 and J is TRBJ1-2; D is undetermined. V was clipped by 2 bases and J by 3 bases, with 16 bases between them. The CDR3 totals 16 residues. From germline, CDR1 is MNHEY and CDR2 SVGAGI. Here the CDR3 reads CASSYVTSGLDYGYTF. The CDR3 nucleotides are TGTGCCAGCAGTTACGTCACAAGCGGTCTGGACTATGGCTACACCTTC.

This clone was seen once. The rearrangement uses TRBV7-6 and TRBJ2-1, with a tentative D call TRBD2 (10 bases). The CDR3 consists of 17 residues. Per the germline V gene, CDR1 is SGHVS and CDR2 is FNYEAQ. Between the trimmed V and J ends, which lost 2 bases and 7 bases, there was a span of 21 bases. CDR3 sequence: CASSLQTGGLALNEQFF. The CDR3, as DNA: TGTGCCAGCAGCTTACAGACAGGGGGACTAGCGTTGAATGAGCAGTTCTTC.

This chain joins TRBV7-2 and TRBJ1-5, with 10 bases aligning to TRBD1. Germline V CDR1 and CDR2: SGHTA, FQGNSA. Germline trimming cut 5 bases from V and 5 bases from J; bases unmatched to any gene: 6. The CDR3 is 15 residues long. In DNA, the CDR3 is TGTGCCAGCAGCATATCGGGACAGGGGTATCAGCCCCAGCATTTT. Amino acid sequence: CASSISGQGYQPQHF.

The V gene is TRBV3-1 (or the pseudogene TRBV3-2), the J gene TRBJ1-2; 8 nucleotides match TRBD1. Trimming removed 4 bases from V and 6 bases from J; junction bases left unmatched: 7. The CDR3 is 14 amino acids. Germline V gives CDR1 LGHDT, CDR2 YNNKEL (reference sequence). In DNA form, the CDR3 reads TGTGCCAGCAGCCCTAGACAGGGGAATGATGGCTACACCTTC. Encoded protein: CASSPRQGNDGYTF.

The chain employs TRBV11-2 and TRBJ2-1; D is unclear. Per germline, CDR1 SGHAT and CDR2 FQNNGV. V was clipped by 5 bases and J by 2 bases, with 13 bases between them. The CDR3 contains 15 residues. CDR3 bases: TGTGCCAGCAGCCCTAGTACCTATACCTACAATGAGCAGTTCTTC. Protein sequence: CASSPSTYTYNEQFF.

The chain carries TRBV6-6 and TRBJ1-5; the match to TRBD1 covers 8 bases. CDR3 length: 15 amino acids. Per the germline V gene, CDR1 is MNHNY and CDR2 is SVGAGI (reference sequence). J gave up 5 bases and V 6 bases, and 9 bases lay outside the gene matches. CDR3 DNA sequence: TGTGCCAGCAGGCCCAGGGGGCAGGGGTATCAGCCCCAGCATTTT. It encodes CASRPRGQGYQPQHF.

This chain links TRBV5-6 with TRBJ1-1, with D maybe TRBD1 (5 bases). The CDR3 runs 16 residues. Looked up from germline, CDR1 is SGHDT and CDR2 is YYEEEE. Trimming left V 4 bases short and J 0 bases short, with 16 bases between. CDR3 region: CASSLKLQEMNTEAFF. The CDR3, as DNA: TGTGCCAGCAGCCTAAAACTACAGGAGATGAACACTGAAGCTTTCTTT.

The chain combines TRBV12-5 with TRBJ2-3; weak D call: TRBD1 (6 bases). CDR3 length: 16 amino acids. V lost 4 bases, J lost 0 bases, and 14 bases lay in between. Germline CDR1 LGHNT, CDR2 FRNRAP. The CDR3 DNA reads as TGTGCTAGTGGTTCCGAGACAGGAAAGAGCACAGATACGCAGTATTTT. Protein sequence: CASGSETGKSTDTQYF.

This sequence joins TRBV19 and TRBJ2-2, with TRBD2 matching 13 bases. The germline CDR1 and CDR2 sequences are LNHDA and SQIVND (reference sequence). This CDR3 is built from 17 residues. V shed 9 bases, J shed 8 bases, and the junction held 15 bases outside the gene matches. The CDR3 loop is CASNKGRLAGGSGELFF. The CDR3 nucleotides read TGTGCCAGCAATAAAGGCCGACTAGCGGGAGGATCAGGGGAGCTGTTTTTT.

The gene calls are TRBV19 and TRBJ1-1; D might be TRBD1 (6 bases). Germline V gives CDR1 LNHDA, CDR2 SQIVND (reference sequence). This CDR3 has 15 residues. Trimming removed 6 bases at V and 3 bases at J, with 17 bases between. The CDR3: CASSGGGGAYTEAFF. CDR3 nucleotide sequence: TGTGCCAGTAGCGGAGGCGGGGGGGCTTACACTGAAGCTTTCTTT.

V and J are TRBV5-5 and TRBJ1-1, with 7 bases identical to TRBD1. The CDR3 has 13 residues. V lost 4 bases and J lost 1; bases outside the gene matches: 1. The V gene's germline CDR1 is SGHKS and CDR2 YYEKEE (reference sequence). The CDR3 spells CASSRDRNTEAFF. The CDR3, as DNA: TGTGCCAGCAGCCGGGACAGGAACACTGAAGCTTTCTTT. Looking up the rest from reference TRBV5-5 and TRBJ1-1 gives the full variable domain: DAGVTQSPTHLIKTRGQQVTLRCSPISGHKSVSWYQQVLGQGPQFIFQYYEKEERGRGNFPDRFSARQFPNYSSELNVNALLLGDSALYLCASSRDRNTEAFFGQGTRLTVV.

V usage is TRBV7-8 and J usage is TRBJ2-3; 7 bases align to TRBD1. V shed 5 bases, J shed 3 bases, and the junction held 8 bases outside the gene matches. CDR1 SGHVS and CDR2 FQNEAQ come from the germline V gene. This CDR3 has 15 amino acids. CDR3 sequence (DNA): TGTGCCAGCAGCCCGAGACAGGGTGGAACAGATACGCAGTATTTT. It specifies CASSPRQGGTDTQYF.

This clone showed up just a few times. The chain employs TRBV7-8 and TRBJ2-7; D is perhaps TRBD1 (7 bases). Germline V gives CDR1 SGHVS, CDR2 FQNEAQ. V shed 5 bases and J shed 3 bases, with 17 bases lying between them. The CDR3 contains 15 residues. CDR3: CASSLRGASYYEQYF. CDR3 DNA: TGTGCCAGCAGCCTCAGGGGGGCCTCCTACTACGAGCAGTACTTC.

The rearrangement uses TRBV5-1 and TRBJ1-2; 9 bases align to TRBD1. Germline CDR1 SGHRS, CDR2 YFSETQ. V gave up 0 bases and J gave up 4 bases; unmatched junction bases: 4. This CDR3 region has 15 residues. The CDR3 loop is CASSLDRTGVYGYTF. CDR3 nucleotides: TGCGCCAGCAGCTTGGATCGGACAGGGGTCTATGGCTACACCTTC.

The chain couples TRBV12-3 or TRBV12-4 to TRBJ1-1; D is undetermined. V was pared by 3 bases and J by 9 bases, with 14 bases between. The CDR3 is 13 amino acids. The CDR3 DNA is TGTGCCAGCAGTTTTAGTACAGCTACTCAAGCTTTCTTT. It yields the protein CASSFSTATQAFF.

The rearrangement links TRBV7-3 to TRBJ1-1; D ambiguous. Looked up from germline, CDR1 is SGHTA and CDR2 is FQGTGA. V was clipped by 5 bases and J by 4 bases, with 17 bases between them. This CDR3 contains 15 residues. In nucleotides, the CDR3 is TGTGCCAGCAGCGGACGCCTTACGGGGATCACTGAAGCTTTCTTT. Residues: CASSGRLTGITEAFF.

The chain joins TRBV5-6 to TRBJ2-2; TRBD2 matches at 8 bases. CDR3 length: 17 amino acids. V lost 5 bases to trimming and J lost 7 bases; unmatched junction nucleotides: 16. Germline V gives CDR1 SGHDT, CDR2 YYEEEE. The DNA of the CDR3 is TGTGCCAGCAGTGTTAACGGCGGGACTAGACGATTCGGGGAGCTGTTTTTT. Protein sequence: CASSVNGGTRRFGELFF. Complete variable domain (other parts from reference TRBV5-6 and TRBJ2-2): DAGVTQSPTHLIKTRGQQVTLRCSPKSGHDTVSWYQQALGQGPQFIFQYYEEEERQRGNFPDRFSGHQFPNYSSELNVNALLLGDSALYLCASSVNGGTRRFGELFFGEGSRLTVL.

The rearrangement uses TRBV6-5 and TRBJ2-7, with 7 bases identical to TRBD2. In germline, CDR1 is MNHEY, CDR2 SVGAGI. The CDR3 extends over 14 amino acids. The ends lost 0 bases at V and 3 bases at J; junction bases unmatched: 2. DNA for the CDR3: TGTGCCAGCAGTTACTCGGAGCGGGGCTACGAGCAGTACTTC. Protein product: CASSYSERGYEQYF.

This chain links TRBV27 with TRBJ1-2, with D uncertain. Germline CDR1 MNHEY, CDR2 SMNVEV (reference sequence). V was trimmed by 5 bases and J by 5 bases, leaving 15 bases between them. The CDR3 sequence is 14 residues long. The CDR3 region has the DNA TGTGCCAGCAGTCGTGGCGGGCCGGGGTATGGCTACACCTTC. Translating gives CASSRGGPGYGYTF.